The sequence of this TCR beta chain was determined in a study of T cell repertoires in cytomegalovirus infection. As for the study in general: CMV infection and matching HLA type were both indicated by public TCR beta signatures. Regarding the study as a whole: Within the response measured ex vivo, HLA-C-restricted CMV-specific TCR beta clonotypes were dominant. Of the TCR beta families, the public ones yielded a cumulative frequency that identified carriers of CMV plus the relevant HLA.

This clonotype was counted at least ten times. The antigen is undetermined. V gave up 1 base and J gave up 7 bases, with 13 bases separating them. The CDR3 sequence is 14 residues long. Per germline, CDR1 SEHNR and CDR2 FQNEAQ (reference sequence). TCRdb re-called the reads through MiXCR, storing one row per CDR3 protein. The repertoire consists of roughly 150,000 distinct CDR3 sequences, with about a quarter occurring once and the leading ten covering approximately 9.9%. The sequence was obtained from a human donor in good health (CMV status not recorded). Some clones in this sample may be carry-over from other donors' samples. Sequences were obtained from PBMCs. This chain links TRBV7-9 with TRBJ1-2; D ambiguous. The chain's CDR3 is CASSLDSLPSGYTF. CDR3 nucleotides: TGTGCCAGCAGCTTAGACAGCCTCCCAAGTGGCTACACCTTC.